This TCR beta chain was profiled in a study of blood T cell repertoires in COVID-19. Here immunoSEQ multiplex PCR was the method, and the copy in TCRdb shows in-frame clones only, minus some. Among under 300,000 clones listed, roughly nine tenths were seen once. Participant-given clinical history determined each cohort assignment. Specimen: PBMCs or T cells enriched from blood (not recorded which). The clonotype was recovered from a woman younger than 45 with acute COVID-19.

CDR3 nucleotides: TGTGCCAGCAGTTTGAACCCCCCCGGAGCGAAGGAGCAGTACTTC. Encoded protein: CASSLNPPGAKEQYF. The chain employs TRBV28 and TRBJ2-7; D gene uncertain. The CDR3 is 15 residues long. V lost 3 bases to trimming and J lost 7 bases, with 19 bases between them. Germline V lookup: CDR1 MDHEN, CDR2 SYDVKM.